This paragraph reports one T cell receptor beta chain. No cognate antigen has been identified for it. The input lacks base qualities; no much larger clone sits a single base away. V has 2 bases trimmed and J has 6 bases trimmed; junction bases matching no gene number 4. From a lookup of the germline V gene (reference sequence), CDR1 and CDR2 are SGHKS and YYEKEE. From the cysteine up to the phenylalanine, the CDR3 has a length of 15 residues. The read is trimmed to its CDR3 DNA, 45 bases read in frame from base 1. The data were obtained in a study of blood T cell repertoires in COVID-19 (dated by TCRdb to the early 2020s). With regard to the full study: Samples covering the acute and convalescent phases of COVID-19 were provided by collaborators in the United States, Italy and Spain. Sample metadata almost always included a de-identified subject ID, COVID-19 status, age in years and sex. The repertoires were released in a freely available public database intended as a resource for research on the immune response to SARS-CoV-2. The dataset comprised deeply sampled blood TCRbeta repertoires from subjects exposed to, actively infected with, or recovered from COVID-19. The samples were drawn from the first 160 participants of the ongoing ImmuneRACE study and from 1,254 subjects provided by 6 global collaborators. The material from the prospective study consisted of cDNA or gDNA derived from T cells, B-cell-depleted T cells, or PBMCs. HLA class I and class II types, where available, came from metadata supplied by the sample provider rather than from assay-based typing. Beyond this particular receptor, the publication reports: The quantity of clinical and demographic metadata differed by source and by participant and was supplied without curation.

Enrolling through a virtual design, the prospective study's participants ranged in age from roughly 18 to 95 years and lived across 24 United States geographic areas. In the prospective study, participants were assigned to cohorts based on the clinical history participants reported in a screening survey and a study questionnaire. For ImmuneRACE Cohort 3, a participant was defined as recovered based on two consecutive negative NP/OP PCR tests, clearance by a healthcare professional, or resolution of symptoms. In the prospective study, whole blood, serum and a nasopharyngeal or oropharyngeal swab were collected from each participant by mobile phlebotomists. Additional blood draws and questionnaires over an approximately 2-month period could optionally be provided by prospective study participants. Before DNA extraction, blood samples from the prospective study were shipped at room temperature or frozen.

The immunoSEQ Assay, a bias-controlled multiplex PCR, was used to amplify TCRbeta CDR3 regions from genomic DNA. On the study's bioinformatics: The number of nucleated cells in each sample was estimated by amplification of reference gene primers within the assay. To quantify the absolute abundance of each unique TCRbeta CDR3 rearrangement, sequence reads were collapsed and filtered. For each sample, productive Simpson clonality was calculated as the square root of Simpson's diversity index across productive rearrangements. In TCRdb, the immuneACCESS table is reduced to in-frame sequences with V and J assigned. These tables do not hold every clone; where another copy was compared, an unresolved V gene accounts for under half, and the others remain unexplained. The V and J calls and clone size come from that table; D and trimming were worked out from the DNA. The sample data list roughly 500,000 clones, and around 85% of these were observed just once. Around 8% of the sample rests with the top ten.

The sample was PBMCs or T cells enriched from blood (not recorded which). The sequence was collected from a woman aged 55-70 years who had recovered from COVID-19. Rearrangement joined TRBV5-5 to TRBJ1-6; 8 of the junction bases match TRBD1. The nucleotide sequence reads TGTGCCAGCAGCTTAGACAGGGGATTTAATTCACCCCTCCACTTT. Its product reads: CASSLDRGFNSPLHF.